The rows below give T cell receptor beta chains drawn from one sample of a study of response to subunit inactivated influenza vaccine. TCRdb passed the RT-PCR reads through MiXCR, listing each CDR3 protein once. The sample lists hundreds of thousands of distinct CDR3 sequences, roughly 10% occurring once. These data were also filed under a second study, of T cells expressing NK-cell markers.

Sequencing was performed on PBMCs from blood, taken on the day of vaccination. These receptors all stem from a middle-aged man who received an inactivated influenza vaccine. CDR3s leave out the opening cysteine and the closing phenylalanine or tryptophan.

J gene,V gene,CDR3 protein
TRBJ1-3,TRBV6-5,ASSYGAGPPGGNTIY
TRBJ1-2,TRBV7-2,ASSSAGASYGYT
TRBJ2-2,TRBV3-1,ASSQSGVSAGELF
TRBJ2-1,TRBV4-1,ASSQGGLAGGHNEQF
TRBJ2-3,TRBV29-1,SVVAGTNTQY
TRBJ1-1,TRBV7-9,ASSPWTTNTEAF
TRBJ2-2,TRBV19,ASRNRGNTGELF
TRBJ2-2,TRBV9,ASSHARDREDTGELF
TRBJ2-1,TRBV7-2,ASSSGLAGGPEQF
TRBJ2-3,TRBV20-1,SARDGSDTQY
TRBJ1-1,TRBV27,ASRQGVYTEAF
TRBJ1-1,TRBV10-3,AISGRVENTEAF
TRBJ2-5,TRBV10-3,AISDRILQETQY
TRBJ1-5,TRBV4-3,ASSQETGSNQPQH
TRBJ2-7,TRBV28,ASSFIGTATYEQY
TRBJ1-6,TRBV25-1,ASSEWRTDSPLH
TRBJ1-2,TRBV12-3/TRBV12-4,ASSQPPNYGYT
TRBJ1-6,TRBV19,ASKGPRDAALH
TRBJ2-3,TRBV3-1,ASSFQTGDTQY
TRBJ1-1,TRBV20-1,SAPDTFEAF
TRBJ1-4,TRBV2,ASRTGVLNEKLF
TRBJ2-7,TRBV7-2,ASSVRESSYEQY
TRBJ2-1,TRBV2,ASSEGSFFGPYNEQF
TRBJ2-3,TRBV24-1,ATRGGGDTQY
TRBJ2-7,TRBV20-1,SAREGLAAYEQY
TRBJ1-1,TRBV12-3/TRBV12-4,ASSFFGGVAF
TRBJ2-1,TRBV27,ASRTGVRGFNEQF
TRBJ2-7,TRBV20-1,SARDHAGSEWEQY
TRBJ2-2,TRBV9,ASSSSGSVTGELF
TRBJ1-2,TRBV12-3/TRBV12-4,ASSPGGGGYGYT
TRBJ2-2,TRBV9,ASSVGLAGATGELF
TRBJ2-5,TRBV12-3/TRBV12-4,ASSFLGVLQETQY
TRBJ2-1,TRBV4-3,ASSQHGRAEQF
TRBJ1-1,TRBV4-3,ASSHGTGTGQNTEAF
TRBJ1-5,TRBV12-3/TRBV12-4,ASSLALGRNQPQH
TRBJ2-3,TRBV15,ATSAPDRAADTQY
TRBJ2-2,TRBV4-3,ASSQAGLAGLPGELF
TRBJ2-1,TRBV3-1,ASSFEVSLSYNEQF
TRBJ1-5,TRBV11-3,ASSPESGINQPQH
TRBJ2-4,TRBV7-2,ASSQSLILAKNIQY
TRBJ2-1,TRBV11-2,ASSPDRGTGEQF
TRBJ1-2,TRBV6-5,ASSYVAGNYGYT
TRBJ1-5,TRBV12-3/TRBV12-4,ASSLSGIQPQH
TRBJ2-3,TRBV12-3/TRBV12-4,ASSFSVQGATDTQY
TRBJ2-7,TRBV11-1,ASSTGGIPIKDEQY
TRBJ1-2,TRBV12-3/TRBV12-4,ASSFRILAARSGGYT
TRBJ2-7,TRBV11-2,ASSLGQAVGEQY
TRBJ1-2,TRBV20-1,SASLRQVYGYT
TRBJ2-1,TRBV24-1,ATSEGVLYNEQF
TRBJ2-5,TRBV12-3/TRBV12-4,ASSLGYGQGGTQY
TRBJ2-7,TRBV29-1,SVTGVHEQY
TRBJ1-5,TRBV6-2/TRBV6-3,ASSSSGTGGARSNQPQH
TRBJ2-7,TRBV10-3,AISGTSYEQY
TRBJ2-3,TRBV30,AGRDLGSGRTDTQY
TRBJ1-1,TRBV5-1,ASSRTTGGTWRENTEAF
TRBJ2-2,TRBV4-3,ASSSQGPPNTGELF